This entry lists 17 T cell receptor beta chains sequenced from one sample in a study of blood T cell repertoires in COVID-19. TCRdb's copy holds only in-frame clones and misses some; the assay was immunoSEQ multiplex PCR. The profile covers fewer than 250,000 clones, with around 80% appearing a single time and approximately 19% taken by the ten largest. Sample: peripheral blood. These receptors were obtained from a human donor in a cohort sampled during active COVID-19.

V and J are TRBV2 and TRBJ1-5; tentatively, D is TRBD1 (5 bases). The germline V gene encodes CDR1 SNHLY and CDR2 FYNNEI. The CDR3 runs to 15 residues. The V gene lost 4 bases and the J gene lost 0 bases, with 10 bases spanning the gap. The CDR3 loop reads CASSGGGVSNQPQHF. The CDR3 DNA reads as TGTGCCAGCAGTGGCGGAGGGGTTAGCAATCAGCCCCAGCATTTT.

This clone has only a few counts. The chain joins TRBV2 to TRBJ1-5, with D tentatively TRBD1 (5 bases). This CDR3 contains 14 residues. CDR1 and CDR2 from the germline V gene are SNHLY and FYNNEI. Trimming removed 2 bases from V and 2 bases from J, with 7 bases in between. CDR3 protein: CASSEQGGNQPQHF. The CDR3 DNA sequence: TGTGCCAGCAGTGAACAGGGCGGCAATCAGCCCCAGCATTTT.

This clone has a single count. The rearrangement uses TRBV7-2 and TRBJ2-6; 9 nucleotides line up with TRBD1. V lost 5 bases and J lost 2; bases outside the gene matches: 7. This CDR3 region has 17 residues. CDR1 is SGHTA and CDR2 is FQGNSA in the germline V gene. CDR3 in amino acids: CASSPRGQGAGANVLTF. The CDR3 DNA reads as TGTGCCAGCAGCCCCCGGGGACAGGGAGCTGGGGCCAACGTCCTGACTTTC.

The chain combines TRBV10-2 with TRBJ2-2, with D hard to call. Trimming removed 3 bases at V and 0 bases at J, with 5 bases between. This CDR3 is built from 14 residues. Germline assignment: CDR1 WSHSY and CDR2 SAAADI. The CDR3 loop is CASSDTPNTGELFF. CDR3 DNA: TGCGCCAGCAGTGACACTCCGAACACCGGGGAGCTGTTTTTT.

The chain employs TRBV4-1 and TRBJ1-2, with TRBD1 identical over 12 bases. Losses at the gene ends were 0 bases for V and 7 bases for J; bases not matched to a gene: 9. The CDR3 loop spans 17 amino acids. Germline lookup yields CDR1 MGHRA and CDR2 YSYEKL. As DNA, the CDR3 is TGCGCCAGCAGCCAAGAGGGACCGGGACAGGGGGCTTTTGGCTACACCTTC. Translating it yields CASSQEGPGQGAFGYTF.

The V gene is TRBV9, the J gene TRBJ2-3, with D possibly matching TRBD2 (6 bases). Germline CDR1 SGDLS, CDR2 YYNGEE. The germline V and J ends were trimmed by 3 bases and 1 base, with 18 bases remaining between them. CDR3 length: 17 residues. The chain's CDR3 is CASSAAGSSFGTDTQYF. The CDR3 DNA sequence: TGTGCCAGCAGCGCAGCGGGTAGCTCTTTTGGCACAGATACGCAGTATTTT.

CDR3 nucleotide sequence: TGCGCCAGCAGCCTGGGGACTCCCGGGGAGCTGTTTTTT. This encodes CASSLGTPGELFF. The chain joins TRBV10-1 to TRBJ2-2; possible D gene TRBD2, 6 bases. The ends were cut back, 6 bases at V and 6 bases at J, with 11 bases in the middle. Germline V gene sequence: CDR1 WNHNN, CDR2 SYGVQD (reference sequence). The CDR3 extends over 13 amino acids.

The CDR3 reads CSVYEDGYTF. CDR3 DNA sequence: TGCAGCGTTTACGAGGATGGCTACACCTTC. J is TRBJ1-2 and V is TRBV29-1; D is unclear. Germline CDR1 reads SQVTM; CDR2 reads ANQGSEA. Trimming stripped 5 bases from V and 6 bases from J, with 7 bases between. The CDR3 contains 10 residues.

The CDR3 nucleotides are TGTGCCAGCAGCTTATGGTCCGGGACAGATACGCAGTATTTT. It is translated as CASSLWSGTDTQYF. The V gene is TRBV7-3, the J gene TRBJ2-3, with unresolved D. The CDR3 is made up of 14 amino acids. CDR1 and CDR2 from the germline V gene are SGHTA and FQGTGA. V lost 2 bases, J lost 3 bases, and 9 bases lay in between.

The rearrangement links TRBV10-3 to TRBJ1-1, with 7 bases aligning to TRBD1. The CDR3 covers 15 residues. V lost 2 bases, J lost 0 bases, and 3 bases stayed unmatched. Per germline, CDR1 ENHRY and CDR2 SYGVKD. The CDR3: CAISERTGMNTEAFF. The CDR3 nucleotides are TGTGCCATCAGTGAGAGGACAGGCATGAACACTGAAGCTTTCTTT.

Regarding this clone: Compared with germline, one end of the junction differs, possibly owing to a read error. V is TRBV15 and J is TRBJ1-4; D possibly corresponds to TRBD1 (5 bases). Germline CDR1 reads LNHNV; CDR2 reads YYDKDF (reference sequence). The CDR3 covers 12 residues. The CDR3 nucleotides are TGTGCCACCAGCAGACTAGACAGTCTCCCTCTTTTT. Protein sequence: CATSRLDSLPLF. Based on the CDR3 plus reference TRBV15 and TRBJ1-4, the full variable domain is DAMVIQNPRYQVTQFGKPVTLSCSQTLNHNVMYWYQQKSSQAPKLLFHYYDKDFNNEADTPDNFQSRRPNTSFCFLDIRSPGLGDTAMYLCATSRLDSLPLFGSGTQLSVL.

This clone was counted a few times. The chain joins TRBV2 to TRBJ1-5; TRBD1 is a possible D gene (5 bases). Trimming left V 4 bases short and J 1 base short, with 11 bases between. The CDR3 covers 15 residues. Per germline, CDR1 SNHLY and CDR2 FYNNEI. CDR3 bases: TGTGCCAGCAGTGTCGGGGGTTTGAGCAATCAGCCCCAGCATTTT. Translation gives CASSVGGLSNQPQHF.

The gene calls are TRBV4-1 and TRBJ2-7; 7 bases are a match to TRBD1. With 3 bases clipped from V and 6 bases from J, the junction kept 20 bases outside the gene matches. The germline V gene has CDR1 MGHRA and CDR2 YSYEKL. This CDR3 comprises 18 residues. As DNA, the CDR3 is TGCGCCAGCAGCCAGCCAGCAGGGGGATCTGATGGGGTCGGCGAGCAGTACTTC. Translation: CASSQPAGGSDGVGEQYF.

The chain couples TRBV7-2 to TRBJ2-1, with D perhaps TRBD2 (6 bases). V dropped 7 bases and J dropped 8 bases, with 9 bases sitting between them. Germline CDR1 is SGHTA and CDR2 is FQGNSA. The length of the CDR3 is 11 residues. This CDR3 reads CASTGSYEQFF. The DNA for the CDR3 is TGTGCCAGCACCGGGAGTTATGAGCAGTTCTTC.

The V and J genes are TRBV10-3 and TRBJ1-1; the D gene is possibly TRBD1 (6 bases). Germline V gives CDR1 ENHRY, CDR2 SYGVKD. V gave up 5 bases and J gave up 0 bases, with 7 bases separating them. The CDR3 is made up of 13 amino acids. CDR3 in DNA: TGTGCCATCAGTACAGGGATGAACACTGAAGCTTTCTTT. Its translation: CAISTGMNTEAFF.

The V and J genes are TRBV11-1 and TRBJ1-1; no clear D gene. CDR3 size: 15 residues. With 5 bases removed from V and 0 bases from J, the gap between germline ends came to 13 bases. Germline CDR1 SGHAT, CDR2 FQDESV (reference sequence). This chain's CDR3 is CASSPRGGMNTEAFF. In nucleotides, the CDR3 is TGTGCCAGCAGCCCCCGGGGAGGCATGAACACTGAAGCTTTCTTT. The full variable domain, its missing parts supplied by reference TRBV11-1 and TRBJ1-1, is EAEVAQSPRYKITEKSQAVAFWCDPISGHATLYWYRQILGQGPELLVQFQDESVVDDSQLPKDRFSAERLKGVDSTLKIQPAELGDSAMYLCASSPRGGMNTEAFFGQGTRLTVV.

The rearrangement links TRBV29-1 to TRBJ1-6, with D perhaps matching TRBD1 (6 bases). Germline V gene lookup returns CDR1 SQVTM and CDR2 ANQGSEA. The CDR3 totals 14 residues. V was clipped by 5 bases and J by 7 bases, with 15 bases between them. The CDR3 sequence: CSVRVDRSNSPLHF. DNA of the CDR3: TGCAGCGTTCGTGTGGACAGATCAAATTCACCCCTCCACTTT.